Listed below are T cell receptor beta chains from one sample, sequenced in a study of OX40 agonist ivuxolimab in advanced cancers. Repertoires were generated with immunoSEQ multiplex PCR, while TCRdb's copy carries only in-frame clones and drops some. The table records about 56,000 clones, nearly 95% of them present only once. The sample in question was CD4+ or CD8+ T cells sorted from blood, obtained in a trial of the OX40 agonist ivuxolimab. The receptors derive from an adult with an advanced solid tumor such as melanoma, head and neck, liver or kidney cancer. CDR3s include the opening cysteine and the closing phenylalanine or tryptophan. Each record gives: J gene, clone size, V gene, CDR3 length, D gene, CDR3 protein, CDR3 DNA. D genes are given only for firm matches. Some rows mark clone size as missing; the rest say once, few, many or name a class of expanded clone.

j_call: TRBJ2-3; clone_size: once; v_call: TRBV7-9; cdr3_length: 11; d_call: .; cdr3_aa: CASSSANTQYF; cdr3_nt: TGTGCCAGCAGCTCCGCTAACACGCAGTATTTT
j_call: TRBJ2-7; clone_size: .; v_call: TRBV6-1; cdr3_length: 12; d_call: .; cdr3_aa: CASTGFRDEQYF; cdr3_nt: TGTGCCAGCACCGGGTTTCGGGACGAGCAGTACTTC
j_call: TRBJ2-3; clone_size: .; v_call: TRBV6-5; cdr3_length: 15; d_call: TRBD1; cdr3_aa: CASGLYRGSTDTQYF; cdr3_nt: TGTGCCAGCGGCCTTTACAGGGGAAGCACAGATACGCAGTATTTT
j_call: TRBJ1-3; clone_size: .; v_call: TRBV6-6; cdr3_length: 14; d_call: .; cdr3_aa: CASSWDTSGNTIYF; cdr3_nt: TGTGCCAGCAGTTGGGACACCTCTGGAAACACCATATATTTT
j_call: TRBJ1-1; clone_size: .; v_call: TRBV21-1; cdr3_length: 18; d_call: .; cdr3_aa: CASTREVEAGGGNTEAFF; cdr3_nt: TGTGCCAGCACCCGAGAGGTGGAGGCAGGGGGGGGGAACACTGAAGCTTTCTTT
j_call: TRBJ1-1; clone_size: once; v_call: TRBV11-3; cdr3_length: 13; d_call: .; cdr3_aa: CASSFTALGEAFF; cdr3_nt: TGTGCCAGCAGCTTTACGGCGTTGGGTGAAGCTTTCTTT
j_call: TRBJ2-3; clone_size: .; v_call: TRBV14; cdr3_length: 15; d_call: .; cdr3_aa: CASSLVGGSTDTQYF; cdr3_nt: TGTGCCAGCAGCCTCGTGGGAGGTAGCACAGATACGCAGTATTTT
j_call: TRBJ2-7; clone_size: .; v_call: TRBV20-1; cdr3_length: 10; d_call: .; cdr3_aa: CSAPERAEYF; cdr3_nt: TGCAGTGCCCCCGAGAGGGCGGAGTACTTC
j_call: TRBJ2-2; clone_size: .; v_call: TRBV18; cdr3_length: 16; d_call: .; cdr3_aa: CASSPPWGNPPGELFF; cdr3_nt: TGTGCCAGCTCACCACCTTGGGGGAATCCTCCCGGGGAGCTGTTTTTT
j_call: TRBJ1-6; clone_size: .; v_call: TRBV4-2; cdr3_length: 13; d_call: .; cdr3_aa: CASSPGDDSPLHF; cdr3_nt: TGTGCCAGCAGCCCGGGGGATGATTCACCCCTCCACTTT
j_call: TRBJ1-5; clone_size: few; v_call: TRBV28; cdr3_length: 15; d_call: .; cdr3_aa: CASSLGDMVDQPQHF; cdr3_nt: TGTGCCAGCAGTTTAGGGGACATGGTGGATCAGCCCCAGCATTTT
j_call: TRBJ2-1; clone_size: .; v_call: TRBV6-1; cdr3_length: 16; d_call: .; cdr3_aa: CASSAEPGPLYNEQFF; cdr3_nt: TGTGCCAGCAGTGCGGAGCCGGGACCGTTATACAATGAGCAGTTCTTC
j_call: TRBJ2-2; clone_size: .; v_call: TRBV2; cdr3_length: 12; d_call: .; cdr3_aa: CAERSGTGELFF; cdr3_nt: TGTGCCGAGAGAAGTGGCACCGGGGAGCTGTTTTTT
j_call: TRBJ2-2; clone_size: .; v_call: TRBV13; cdr3_length: 17; d_call: .; cdr3_aa: CASSPTPSGGPTGELFF; cdr3_nt: TGTGCCAGCAGCCCTACCCCGTCCGGGGGTCCCACCGGGGAGCTGTTTTTT
j_call: TRBJ2-3; clone_size: once; v_call: TRBV5-1; cdr3_length: 14; d_call: TRBD1; cdr3_aa: CASSWGTDTGTQYF; cdr3_nt: TGCGCCAGCAGCTGGGGGACAGACACAGGAACGCAGTATTTT
j_call: TRBJ2-7; clone_size: .; v_call: TRBV19; cdr3_length: 15; d_call: TRBD1; cdr3_aa: CASSIGQGASYEQYF; cdr3_nt: TGTGCCAGTAGTATAGGGCAGGGGGCCTCCTACGAGCAGTACTTC
j_call: TRBJ2-7; clone_size: once; v_call: TRBV28; cdr3_length: 13; d_call: .; cdr3_aa: CASSLFLVYGQYF; cdr3_nt: TGTGCCAGCAGTTTATTCCTCGTCTACGGGCAGTACTTC
j_call: TRBJ2-1; clone_size: .; v_call: TRBV7-2; cdr3_length: 17; d_call: .; cdr3_aa: CASSLAGGTRSYNEQFF; cdr3_nt: TGTGCCAGCAGCTTAGCTGGCGGGACGAGGTCCTACAATGAGCAGTTCTTC
j_call: TRBJ1-2; clone_size: once; v_call: TRBV6-5; cdr3_length: 15; d_call: TRBD1; cdr3_aa: CASSYGQEGHYGYTF; cdr3_nt: TGTGCCAGCAGCTACGGACAGGAAGGCCACTATGGCTACACCTTC
j_call: TRBJ2-5; clone_size: .; v_call: TRBV2; cdr3_length: 16; d_call: TRBD2; cdr3_aa: CAIIGTSGRARETQYF; cdr3_nt: TGTGCCATAATCGGGACTAGCGGGAGGGCCCGGGAGACCCAGTACTTC
j_call: TRBJ2-7; clone_size: .; v_call: TRBV7-9; cdr3_length: 13; d_call: .; cdr3_aa: CASSPSDSVEQYF; cdr3_nt: TGTGCCAGCAGCCCATCGGACAGTGTAGAGCAGTACTTC
j_call: TRBJ2-5; clone_size: .; v_call: TRBV29-1; cdr3_length: 12; d_call: .; cdr3_aa: CSGWDYQETQYF; cdr3_nt: TGCAGCGGATGGGACTACCAAGAGACCCAGTACTTC
j_call: TRBJ1-5; clone_size: few; v_call: TRBV7-8; cdr3_length: 15; d_call: .; cdr3_aa: CASSLALGDYQPQHF; cdr3_nt: TGTGCCAGCAGCTTAGCGCTGGGGGATTATCAGCCCCAGCATTTT
j_call: TRBJ2-1; clone_size: .; v_call: TRBV21-1; cdr3_length: 13; d_call: .; cdr3_aa: CASSKLEVHEQFF; cdr3_nt: TGTGCCAGCAGCAAATTGGAGGTGCATGAGCAGTTCTTC
j_call: TRBJ2-1; clone_size: .; v_call: TRBV10-1; cdr3_length: 18; d_call: .; cdr3_aa: CASSPGQEKQGRVDEQFF; cdr3_nt: TGCGCCAGCAGTCCGGGACAAGAGAAACAAGGGCGAGTCGATGAGCAGTTCTTC
j_call: TRBJ2-5; clone_size: .; v_call: TRBV28; cdr3_length: 16; d_call: .; cdr3_aa: CASSLWTLGTEGTQYF; cdr3_nt: TGTGCCAGCAGTTTATGGACCCTCGGGACCGAAGGGACCCAGTACTTC
j_call: TRBJ2-7; clone_size: .; v_call: TRBV28; cdr3_length: 14; d_call: .; cdr3_aa: CASSFAGISYEQYF; cdr3_nt: TGTGCCAGCAGTTTTGCAGGGATCTCCTACGAGCAGTACTTC
j_call: TRBJ2-1; clone_size: .; v_call: TRBV7-9; cdr3_length: 13; d_call: .; cdr3_aa: CASSLVGHNEQFF; cdr3_nt: TGTGCCAGCAGCTTAGTGGGTCACAATGAGCAGTTCTTC
j_call: TRBJ2-2; clone_size: .; v_call: TRBV11-3; cdr3_length: 15; d_call: TRBD2; cdr3_aa: CASSPTSGSTGELFF; cdr3_nt: TGTGCCAGCAGTCCGACTAGCGGGAGTACCGGGGAGCTGTTTTTT
j_call: TRBJ1-1; clone_size: .; v_call: TRBV19; cdr3_length: 14; d_call: .; cdr3_aa: CASSPAHGVTEAFF; cdr3_nt: TGTGCCAGTAGCCCAGCCCATGGAGTCACTGAAGCTTTCTTT
j_call: TRBJ1-2; clone_size: .; v_call: TRBV14; cdr3_length: 15; d_call: .; cdr3_aa: CASSQEAGNARGYTF; cdr3_nt: TGTGCCAGCAGCCAAGAAGCGGGTAACGCCCGTGGCTACACCTTC
j_call: TRBJ2-7; clone_size: .; v_call: TRBV11-3; cdr3_length: 15; d_call: .; cdr3_aa: CASSFFRDAKAEQYF; cdr3_nt: TGTGCCAGCAGCTTCTTCCGGGACGCGAAGGCCGAGCAGTACTTC
j_call: TRBJ2-7; clone_size: .; v_call: TRBV11-2; cdr3_length: 14; d_call: .; cdr3_aa: CASSPWTASHEQYF; cdr3_nt: TGTGCCAGCAGCCCTTGGACTGCTTCCCACGAGCAGTACTTC
j_call: TRBJ2-7; clone_size: .; v_call: TRBV28; cdr3_length: 14; d_call: .; cdr3_aa: CASSGRRQSYEQYF; cdr3_nt: TGTGCCAGCAGTGGGAGGAGACAGTCCTACGAGCAGTACTTC
j_call: TRBJ2-7; clone_size: once; v_call: TRBV5-1; cdr3_length: 14; d_call: TRBD1; cdr3_aa: CASSLRQGPYEQYF; cdr3_nt: TGCGCCAGCAGCCTACGACAGGGGCCCTACGAGCAGTACTTC
j_call: TRBJ2-3; clone_size: .; v_call: TRBV19; cdr3_length: 20; d_call: TRBD2; cdr3_aa: CASSIGRRRLAGGSTDTQYF; cdr3_nt: TGTGCCAGTAGTATAGGTAGACGGCGACTAGCGGGAGGCAGCACAGATACGCAGTATTTT
j_call: TRBJ1-2; clone_size: .; v_call: TRBV19; cdr3_length: 11; d_call: .; cdr3_aa: CASRGARGYTF; cdr3_nt: TGTGCCAGTAGGGGGGCGCGGGGCTACACCTTC
j_call: TRBJ2-7; clone_size: once; v_call: TRBV21-1; cdr3_length: 14; d_call: .; cdr3_aa: CASSSRDRVYEQYF; cdr3_nt: TGTGCCAGCAGCAGCCGGGACAGGGTCTACGAGCAGTACTTC
j_call: TRBJ2-7; clone_size: .; v_call: TRBV27; cdr3_length: 16; d_call: .; cdr3_aa: CASSCPLHDGLYEQYF; cdr3_nt: TGTGCCAGCAGTTGCCCCCTCCACGACGGACTATACGAGCAGTACTTC
j_call: TRBJ1-1; clone_size: .; v_call: TRBV18; cdr3_length: 13; d_call: .; cdr3_aa: CASSPAGNTEAFF; cdr3_nt: TGTGCCAGCTCACCGGCGGGGAACACTGAAGCTTTCTTT
j_call: TRBJ2-7; clone_size: .; v_call: TRBV6-1; cdr3_length: 13; d_call: .; cdr3_aa: CASSPRTVYEQYF; cdr3_nt: TGTGCCAGCAGTCCCAGGACAGTCTACGAGCAGTACTTC
j_call: TRBJ1-5; clone_size: few; v_call: TRBV7-8; cdr3_length: 14; d_call: .; cdr3_aa: CASSFGGADQPQHF; cdr3_nt: TGTGCCAGCAGCTTCGGGGGGGCCGATCAGCCCCAGCATTTT
j_call: TRBJ2-7; clone_size: .; v_call: TRBV2; cdr3_length: 14; d_call: .; cdr3_aa: CASIGGRGSYEQYF; cdr3_nt: TGTGCCAGCATCGGGGGACGGGGCTCCTACGAGCAGTACTTC
j_call: TRBJ2-5; clone_size: .; v_call: TRBV4-1; cdr3_length: 14; d_call: .; cdr3_aa: CASSQVRGKETQYF; cdr3_nt: TGCGCCAGCAGCCAAGTGAGGGGTAAAGAGACCCAGTACTTC
j_call: TRBJ2-7; clone_size: .; v_call: TRBV27; cdr3_length: 15; d_call: TRBD2; cdr3_aa: CASSLSAGGGYEQYF; cdr3_nt: TGTGCCAGCAGTTTATCTGCGGGAGGCGGGTACGAGCAGTACTTC
j_call: TRBJ2-5; clone_size: .; v_call: TRBV19; cdr3_length: 15; d_call: .; cdr3_aa: CASSSPVGGLETQYF; cdr3_nt: TGTGCCAGTAGTAGCCCTGTTGGGGGCTTGGAGACCCAGTACTTC
j_call: TRBJ2-3; clone_size: .; v_call: TRBV4-1; cdr3_length: 16; d_call: .; cdr3_aa: CASSPGRGQSTDTQYF; cdr3_nt: TGCGCCAGCAGCCCCGGTAGGGGACAAAGCACAGATACGCAGTATTTT
j_call: TRBJ1-2; clone_size: once; v_call: TRBV11-2; cdr3_length: 13; d_call: TRBD1; cdr3_aa: CASSSDRVYGYTF; cdr3_nt: TGTGCCAGCAGTTCGGACAGGGTCTATGGCTACACCTTC
j_call: TRBJ1-2; clone_size: .; v_call: TRBV7-9; cdr3_length: 15; d_call: TRBD1; cdr3_aa: CASSRLGTVARGYTF; cdr3_nt: TGTGCCAGCAGCCGGCTGGGGACAGTGGCCCGAGGCTACACCTTC
j_call: TRBJ2-7; clone_size: .; v_call: TRBV27; cdr3_length: 13; d_call: TRBD1; cdr3_aa: CASSGQGPYEQYF; cdr3_nt: TGTGCCAGCAGTGGACAGGGACCCTACGAGCAGTACTTC
j_call: TRBJ2-3; clone_size: .; v_call: TRBV5-6; cdr3_length: 16; d_call: TRBD2; cdr3_aa: CASRPSGWREADTQYF; cdr3_nt: TGTGCCAGCAGACCATCAGGATGGCGGGAGGCAGATACGCAGTATTTT
j_call: TRBJ2-7; clone_size: .; v_call: TRBV19; cdr3_length: 16; d_call: TRBD2; cdr3_aa: CASSMGLLAGGYEQYF; cdr3_nt: TGTGCCAGTAGTATGGGGTTACTAGCGGGAGGCTACGAGCAGTACTTC